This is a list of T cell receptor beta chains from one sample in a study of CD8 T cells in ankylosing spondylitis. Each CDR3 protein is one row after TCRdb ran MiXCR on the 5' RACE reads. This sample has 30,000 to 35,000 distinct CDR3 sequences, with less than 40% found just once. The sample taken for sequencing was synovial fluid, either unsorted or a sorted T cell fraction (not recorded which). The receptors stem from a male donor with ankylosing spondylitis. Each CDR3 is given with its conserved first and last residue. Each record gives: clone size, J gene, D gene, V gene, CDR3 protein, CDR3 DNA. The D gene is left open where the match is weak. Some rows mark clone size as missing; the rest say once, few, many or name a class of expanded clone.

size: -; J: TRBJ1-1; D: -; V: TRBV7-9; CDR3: CASTPLGGVNTEAFF; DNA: TGTGCCAGCACACCCCTTGGGGGGGTGAACACTGAAGCTTTCTTT
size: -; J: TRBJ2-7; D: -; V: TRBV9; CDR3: CASSLVAAEQYF; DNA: TGTGCCAGCAGCCTGGTGGCGGCTGAGCAGTACTTC
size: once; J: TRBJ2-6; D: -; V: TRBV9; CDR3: CASSSGANVLTF; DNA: TGTGCCAGCAGCTCCGGGGCCAACGTCCTGACTTTC
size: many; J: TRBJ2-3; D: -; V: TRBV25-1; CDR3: CASSESGPVGDTQYF; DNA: TGTGCCAGCAGTGAATCTGGGCCCGTCGGAGATACGCAGTATTTT
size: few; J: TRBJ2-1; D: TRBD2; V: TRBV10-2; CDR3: CASSSGTSGSDEQFF; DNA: TGCGCCAGCAGTTCCGGGACTAGCGGGAGTGATGAGCAGTTCTTC
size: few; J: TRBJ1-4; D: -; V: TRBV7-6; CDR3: CASSLVGFEKLFF; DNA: TGTGCCAGCAGCTTAGTAGGCTTTGAAAAACTGTTTTTT
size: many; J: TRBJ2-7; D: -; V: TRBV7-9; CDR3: CASSPGRQGEQYF; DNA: TGTGCCAGCAGTCCAGGGCGGCAGGGCGAGCAGTACTTC
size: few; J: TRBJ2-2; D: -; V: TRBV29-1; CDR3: CSVETNTGELFF; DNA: TGCAGCGTTGAGACGAACACCGGGGAGCTGTTTTTT
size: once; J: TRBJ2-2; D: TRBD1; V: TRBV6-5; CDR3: CASSYTGGSGNTGELFF; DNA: TGTGCCAGCAGTTACACAGGGGGCTCTGGAAACACCGGGGAGCTGTTTTTT
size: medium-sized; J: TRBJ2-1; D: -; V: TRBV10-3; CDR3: CAISESLDEQFF; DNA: TGTGCCATCAGTGAGTCGCTGGATGAGCAGTTCTTC
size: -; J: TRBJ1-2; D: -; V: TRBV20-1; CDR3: CSAREKEVWSYGYTF; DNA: TGCAGTGCTAGAGAAAAAGAGGTGTGGAGCTATGGCTACACCTTC
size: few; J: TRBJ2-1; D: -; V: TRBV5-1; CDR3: CASSTSWQAGRNEQFF; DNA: TGCGCCAGCAGCACATCATGGCAGGCAGGGAGGAATGAGCAGTTCTTC
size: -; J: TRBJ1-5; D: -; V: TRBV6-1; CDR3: CASAPAQASNQPQHF; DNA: TGTGCCAGCGCTCCCGCGCAGGCGTCAAATCAGCCCCAGCATTTT
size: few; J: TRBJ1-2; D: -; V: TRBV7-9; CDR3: CASSLRVGQSDYGYTF; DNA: TGTGCCAGCAGCTTACGGGTCGGGCAATCTGACTATGGCTACACCTTC
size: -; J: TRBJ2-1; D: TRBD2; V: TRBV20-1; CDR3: CSAPGTSGSIYEQFF; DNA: TGCAGTGCACCCGGGACTAGCGGGAGTATCTATGAGCAGTTCTTC
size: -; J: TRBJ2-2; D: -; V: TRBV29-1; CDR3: CSGKDGNTGELFF; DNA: TGCAGCGGTAAGGACGGAAACACCGGGGAGCTGTTTTTT
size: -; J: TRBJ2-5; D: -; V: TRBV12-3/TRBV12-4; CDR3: CASSTSWGSQETQYF; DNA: TGTGCCAGCAGTACCTCTTGGGGGAGCCAAGAGACCCAGTACTTC
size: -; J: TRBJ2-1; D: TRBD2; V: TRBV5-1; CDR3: CASSGGTSGYNEQFF; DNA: TGCGCCAGCAGCGGGGGGACTAGCGGTTACAATGAGCAGTTCTTC
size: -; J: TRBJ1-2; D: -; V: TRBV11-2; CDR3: CASSTSNYGYTF; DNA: TGTGCCAGCAGCACCTCTAACTATGGCTACACCTTC
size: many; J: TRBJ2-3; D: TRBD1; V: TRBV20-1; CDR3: CSARPRTGGSTDTQYF; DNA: TGCAGTGCTAGACCCCGGACAGGGGGAAGCACAGATACGCAGTATTTT
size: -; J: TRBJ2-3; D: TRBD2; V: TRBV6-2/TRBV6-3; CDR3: CASSPRGEFVDTQYF; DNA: TGTGCCAGCAGCCCGCGGGGGGAGTTTGTAGATACGCAGTATTTT
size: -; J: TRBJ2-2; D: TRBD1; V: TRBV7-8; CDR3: CAGTRTGNTGELFF; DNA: TGTGCCGGGACCCGGACAGGGAACACCGGGGAGCTGTTTTTT
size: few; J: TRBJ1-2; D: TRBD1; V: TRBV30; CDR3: CAWSVQPTGRYGYTF; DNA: TGTGCCTGGAGTGTACAGCCGACAGGGAGGTATGGCTACACCTTC
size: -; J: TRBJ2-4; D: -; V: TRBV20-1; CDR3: CSAGGRWILGGPQNIQYF; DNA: TGCAGTGCGGGGGGACGGTGGATTTTAGGAGGGCCCCAAAACATTCAGTACTTC
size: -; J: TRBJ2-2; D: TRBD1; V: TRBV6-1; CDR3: CASRTGQGEIGELFF; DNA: TGTGCCAGCAGGACCGGACAGGGGGAAATCGGGGAGCTGTTTTTT
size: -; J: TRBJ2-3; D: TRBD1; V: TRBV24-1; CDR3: CATGLQGSADTQYF; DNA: TGTGCCACCGGTCTACAGGGGAGTGCAGATACGCAGTATTTT
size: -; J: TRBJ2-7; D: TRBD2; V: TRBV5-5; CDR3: CASSPGLVGYEQYF; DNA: TGTGCCAGCAGCCCTGGACTAGTTGGGTACGAGCAGTACTTC
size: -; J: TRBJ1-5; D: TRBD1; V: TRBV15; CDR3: CATSRETGTGNQPQHF; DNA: TGTGCCACCAGCAGAGAGACAGGGACCGGTAATCAGCCCCAGCATTTT
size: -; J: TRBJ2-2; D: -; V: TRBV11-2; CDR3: CASSPPTSGELFF; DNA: TGTGCCAGCAGCCCCCCTACCTCCGGGGAGCTGTTTTTT
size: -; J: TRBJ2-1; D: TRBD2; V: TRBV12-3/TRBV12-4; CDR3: CASSSRLAGLHEQFF; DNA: TGTGCCAGCAGCTCCAGACTAGCGGGACTCCATGAGCAGTTCTTC
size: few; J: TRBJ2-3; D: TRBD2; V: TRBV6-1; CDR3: CASSESIAGGDTDTQYF; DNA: TGTGCCAGCAGTGAATCGATAGCGGGAGGGGACACAGATACGCAGTATTTT
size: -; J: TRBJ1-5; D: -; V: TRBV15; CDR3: CATSRAQFQPQHF; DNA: TGTGCCACCAGCAGAGCTCAGTTCCAGCCCCAGCATTTT
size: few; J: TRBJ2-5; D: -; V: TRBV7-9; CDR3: CASSLALRETQYF; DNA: TGTGCCAGCAGCTTAGCACTCCGGGAGACCCAGTACTTC
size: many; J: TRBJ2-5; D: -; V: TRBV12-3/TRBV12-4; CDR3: CASSPRDAMLRGTQYF; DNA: TGTGCCAGCAGTCCAAGGGACGCAATGTTAAGAGGGACCCAGTACTTC
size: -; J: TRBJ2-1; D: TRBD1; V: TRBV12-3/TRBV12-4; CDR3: CASSFSLTGSSYNEQFF; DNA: TGTGCCAGCAGTTTCAGCTTGACAGGGAGCTCCTACAATGAGCAGTTCTTC
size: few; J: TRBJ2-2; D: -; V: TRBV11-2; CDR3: CASSHPGGGGTGELFF; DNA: TGTGCCAGCAGCCATCCGGGTGGGGGCGGCACCGGGGAGCTGTTTTTT
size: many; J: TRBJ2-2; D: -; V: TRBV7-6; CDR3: CASRPGAVMNTGELFF; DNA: TGTGCCAGCAGGCCTGGGGCGGTCATGAACACCGGGGAGCTGTTTTTT
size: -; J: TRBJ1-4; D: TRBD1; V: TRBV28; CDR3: CASSLPGTDNEKLFF; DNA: TGTGCCAGCAGCCTACCCGGGACAGATAATGAAAAACTGTTTTTT
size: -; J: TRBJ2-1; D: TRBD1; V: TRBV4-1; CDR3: CASSHGDRVFSNEQFF; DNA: TGCGCCAGCAGCCATGGGGACAGGGTGTTTTCCAATGAGCAGTTCTTC
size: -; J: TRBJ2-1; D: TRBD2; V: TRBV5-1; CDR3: CASSLTTSGITPGNNEQFF; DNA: TGCGCCAGCAGCTTGACCACTAGCGGGATTACTCCCGGGAACAATGAGCAGTTCTTC
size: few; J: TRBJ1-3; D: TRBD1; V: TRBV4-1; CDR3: CASSPNRGPSGNTIYF; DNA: TGCGCCAGCAGCCCTAACAGGGGACCCTCTGGAAACACCATATATTTT
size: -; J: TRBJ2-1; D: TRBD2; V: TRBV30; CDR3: CAWRTGTRPYNEQFF; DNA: TGTGCCTGGAGGACCGGGACTAGACCGTACAATGAGCAGTTCTTC
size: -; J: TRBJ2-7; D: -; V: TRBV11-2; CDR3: CASSLDDTDWGEQYF; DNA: TGTGCCAGCAGCTTAGATGATACGGATTGGGGAGAGCAGTACTTC
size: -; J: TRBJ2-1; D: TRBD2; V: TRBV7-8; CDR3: CASSPSGRASYNEQFF; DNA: TGTGCCAGCAGCCCTAGCGGGAGGGCCTCCTACAATGAGCAGTTCTTC
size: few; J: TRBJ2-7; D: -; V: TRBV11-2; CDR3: CASSSVTGLIHEQYF; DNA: TGTGCCAGCAGCTCGGTAACGGGGCTCATCCACGAGCAGTACTTC
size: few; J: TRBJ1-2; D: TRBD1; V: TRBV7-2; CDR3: CASSPSGTDYGYTF; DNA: TGTGCCAGCAGCCCTTCAGGGACAGACTATGGCTACACCTTC
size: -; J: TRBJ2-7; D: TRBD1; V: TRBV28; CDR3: CASSSLSQGANSGEQYF; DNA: TGTGCCAGCAGTTCCCTATCACAGGGGGCAAATTCGGGCGAGCAGTACTTC
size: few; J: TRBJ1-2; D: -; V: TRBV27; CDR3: CASGEGGGYTF; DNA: TGTGCCAGCGGCGAGGGGGGAGGCTACACCTTC
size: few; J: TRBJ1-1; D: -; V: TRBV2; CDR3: CASRGQTEAFF; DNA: TGTGCCAGCAGAGGACAAACTGAAGCTTTCTTT
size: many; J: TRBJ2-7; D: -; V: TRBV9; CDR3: CASSLVAGEQYF; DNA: TGTGCCAGCAGCCTGGTGGCGGGGGAGCAGTACTTC
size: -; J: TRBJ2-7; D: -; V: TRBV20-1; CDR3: CSAKEGVGGYEQYF; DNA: TGCAGTGCTAAAGAAGGGGTAGGCGGCTACGAGCAGTACTTC
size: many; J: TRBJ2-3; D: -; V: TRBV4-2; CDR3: CASSQDLARGALRWTDTQYF; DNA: TGTGCCAGCAGCCAAGATTTGGCCAGGGGGGCCCTTCGTTGGACAGATACGCAGTATTTT
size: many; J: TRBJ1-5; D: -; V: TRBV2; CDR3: CAVGRPDSNQPQHF; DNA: TGTGCCGTCGGTAGACCGGACAGCAATCAGCCCCAGCATTTT